The 2 T cell receptor beta chains listed next were all sequenced from one sample in a study of beta chain features in type 1 diabetes. All of the isolated RNA was reverse transcribed, so expressed TCRB transcripts were sequenced. Here immunoSEQ multiplex PCR was the method, and the copy in TCRdb shows in-frame clones only, minus some. The table records 120,000 or so clones, around 15% of them present only once. The study's findings and limits: Researchers report that Type 1 diabetes patients had moderately but significantly shorter TCRB CDR3s across all four CD4+ subsets.

No antigens are known for them. Sequenced: central memory CD4+ T cells from blood. These receptor sequences come from a man in his late teens or twenties with type 1 diabetes.

The chain links TRBV2 to TRBJ1-5; no clear D gene. The CDR3 spans 15 residues. The V and J ends lost 7 bases and 2 bases respectively, with 15 bases between them. The V gene's germline CDR1 is SNHLY and CDR2 FYNNEI. The CDR3 DNA follows: TGTGCCAGCATTTCCGATGGGCCAGGCAATCAGCCCCAGCATTTT. Protein sequence: CASISDGPGNQPQHF.

This clone was detected only a few times. The chain joins TRBV28 to TRBJ2-3; no clear D gene. CDR3 size: 15 residues. Trimming took off 2 bases at V and 2 bases at J, with 11 bases between the two ends. The germline CDR1 and CDR2 sequences are MDHEN and SYDVKM. Here the CDR3 reads CASSLQRQTTDTQYF. The CDR3 region has the DNA TGTGCCAGCAGTTTACAGAGGCAAACCACAGATACGCAGTATTTT. The variable domain in full, with the rest retrieved from reference TRBV28 and TRBJ2-3, is DVKVTQSSRYLVKRTGEKVFLECVQDMDHENMFWYRQDPGLGLRLIYFSYDVKMKEKGDIPEGYSVSREKKERFSLILESASTNQTSMYLCASSLQRQTTDTQYFGPGTRLTVL.